The TCR beta chain under discussion was sequenced for a study of PD-L1 blockade in urothelial cancer. Study as a whole: Patients went on atezolizumab around 2014, receiving 1,200 mg intravenously every 3 weeks. Samples of blood were analyzed 3 weeks (second dose) and 6 weeks after treatment start. Blood gave a median 141,255 T cells.

Documented time point: pretreatment peripheral blood. Synthetically made TCR analog templates were put into each PCR as spikes. The assay was immunoSEQ multiplex PCR, and TCRdb's table has in-frame clones only and misses some. In the table there are 60,000 or so clones, 65% to 90% of which are singletons. The CDR3 is 14 amino acids. V was cut by 5 bases and J by 4 bases, with 14 bases left in between. Germline V gene data show CDR1 as LNHDA and CDR2 as SQIVND (reference sequence). The clonotype originates from a man in his 70s with urothelial cancer. The sequences come from PBMCs, collected around atezolizumab (anti-PD-L1) treatment. The V call is TRBV19, the J call TRBJ1-2; a weak D match, TRBD1 (6 bases). In nucleotides, the CDR3 is TGTGCCAGTAGTCCATTGACAGGAACCTATGGCTACACCTTC. This sequence encodes CASSPLTGTYGYTF.